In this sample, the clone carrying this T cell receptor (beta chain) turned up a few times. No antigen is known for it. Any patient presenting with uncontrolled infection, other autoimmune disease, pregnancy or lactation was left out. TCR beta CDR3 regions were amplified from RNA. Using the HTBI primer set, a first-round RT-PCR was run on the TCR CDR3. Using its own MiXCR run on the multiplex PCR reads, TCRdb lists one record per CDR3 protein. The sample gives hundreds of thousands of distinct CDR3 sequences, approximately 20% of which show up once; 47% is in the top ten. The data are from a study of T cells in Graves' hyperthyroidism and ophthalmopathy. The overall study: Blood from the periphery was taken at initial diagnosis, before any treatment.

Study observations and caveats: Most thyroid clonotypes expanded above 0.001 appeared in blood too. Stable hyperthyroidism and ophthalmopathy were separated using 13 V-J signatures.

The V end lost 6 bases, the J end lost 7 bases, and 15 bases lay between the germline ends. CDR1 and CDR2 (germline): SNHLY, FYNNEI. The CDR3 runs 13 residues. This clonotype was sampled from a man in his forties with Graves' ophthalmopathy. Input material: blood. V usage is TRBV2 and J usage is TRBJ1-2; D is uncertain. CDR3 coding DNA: TGTGCCAGCAGGACACTGCCGTCGAGTGGCTACACCTTC. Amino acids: CASRTLPSSGYTF.